This T cell receptor (beta chain) is drawn from a study of T cells after yellow fever vaccination. For TCR, cDNA came from 5'RACE template switching, which added a universal primer site and UMIs. Each CDR3 protein is one row after TCRdb ran MiXCR on the 5' RACE reads. The sample lists some 110,000 distinct CDR3 sequences, around 8.6% occurring once. Points from the study as a whole: CD4 and CD8 compartments shared a small share of clonotypes, likely from convergent recombination. Boosting was followed by the reappearance of most primary-vaccination clones (about 96% CD4, about 90% CD8).

Deletions cut 6 bases from V and 3 bases from J, with 9 bases between. The CDR3 spans 12 residues. Germline CDR1 reads SGHTA; CDR2 reads FQGNSA. This clonotype was counted at least ten times. Its antigen is currently unknown. The TCR comes from a man between 25 and 39 years old who received the YFV17D yellow fever vaccine. Sequenced here: CD8+ T cells sorted from PBMCs, sampled 45 days after the yellow fever booster vaccination. The J gene is TRBJ2-7, the V gene TRBV7-2; perhaps TRBD2 as D (6 bases). Written as DNA, the CDR3 is TGTGCCAGCAGGGAGGGGATCTACGAGCAGTACTTC. Its translation: CASREGIYEQYF.